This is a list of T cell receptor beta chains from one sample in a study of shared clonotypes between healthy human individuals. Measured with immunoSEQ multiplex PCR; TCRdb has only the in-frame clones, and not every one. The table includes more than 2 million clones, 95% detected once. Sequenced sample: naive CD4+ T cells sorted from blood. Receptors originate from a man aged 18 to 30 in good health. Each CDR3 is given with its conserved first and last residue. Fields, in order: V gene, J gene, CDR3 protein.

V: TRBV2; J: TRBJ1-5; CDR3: CASQERQGAQPQHF
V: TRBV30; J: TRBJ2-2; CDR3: CAWSVSSTGELFF
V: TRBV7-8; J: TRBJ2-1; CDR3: CASSLGTMSSYNEQFF
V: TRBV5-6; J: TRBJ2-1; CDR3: CASSFRDREYSEQFF
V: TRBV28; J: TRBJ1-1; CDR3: CASSEQGAVTEAFF
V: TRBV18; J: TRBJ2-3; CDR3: CASSPTTRGDTQYF
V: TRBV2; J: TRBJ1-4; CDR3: CASSDRGPNEKLFF
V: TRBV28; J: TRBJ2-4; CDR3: CASGDRGDPKNIQYF
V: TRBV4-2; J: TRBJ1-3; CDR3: CASSQTTGNTIYF
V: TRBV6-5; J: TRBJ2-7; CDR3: CASHTGRGGSYEQYF
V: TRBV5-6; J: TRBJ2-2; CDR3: CASSWRLAGVFTGELFF
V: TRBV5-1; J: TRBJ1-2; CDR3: CASSFGTEYGYTF
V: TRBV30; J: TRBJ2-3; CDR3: CAWRFTRTSGGSTDTQYF
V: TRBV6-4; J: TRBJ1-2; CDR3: CASSDSTKPGQGNYGYTF
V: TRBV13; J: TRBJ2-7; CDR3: CASSVTGGGSYEQYF
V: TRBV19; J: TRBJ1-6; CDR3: CASNQGATYNSPLHF
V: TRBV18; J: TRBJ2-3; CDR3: CASSPIETTSTDTQYF
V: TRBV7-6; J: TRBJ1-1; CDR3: CASSLWGSLNTEAFF
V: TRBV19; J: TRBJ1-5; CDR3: CASSRDKVRPQHF
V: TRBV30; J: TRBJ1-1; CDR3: CAWRPGLNTEAFF
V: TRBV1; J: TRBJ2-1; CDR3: CTSSQPKLAGANNEQFF
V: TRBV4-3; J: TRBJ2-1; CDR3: CASSQETRGLNEQFF
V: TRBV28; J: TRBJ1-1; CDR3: CASVKTGRGIGAFF
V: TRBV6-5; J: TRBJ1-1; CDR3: CASSYSNRAFTEAFF
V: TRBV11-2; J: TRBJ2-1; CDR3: CASSISRSGRAENEQFF
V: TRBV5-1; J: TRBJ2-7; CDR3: CASRKQGVTIDEQYF
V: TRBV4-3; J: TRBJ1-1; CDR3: CASSQEMDRGNTEAFF
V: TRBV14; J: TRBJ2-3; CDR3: CASSQDRNTQYF
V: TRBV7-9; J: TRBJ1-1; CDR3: CASSHLGNTEAFF
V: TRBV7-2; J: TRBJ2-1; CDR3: CASSLEGAGGANEQFF
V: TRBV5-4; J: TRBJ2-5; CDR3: CASSLAQGRLETQYF
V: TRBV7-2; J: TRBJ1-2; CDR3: CASSLGGDRTTNYGYTF